This passage covers 20 T cell receptor beta chains from one sample sequenced in a study of T cell changes during pregnancy in multiple sclerosis (dated by TCRdb to the late 2010s). Library preparation used the immunoSEQ multiplex PCR assay. TCRdb limited this immuneACCESS table to in-frame rearrangements with V and J called. A share of clones is missing; checked studies link under half to unresolved V genes, and the rest is unexplained. This sample lists approximately 53,000 clones; over 90% were detected once. The ten largest clones represent around 0.25% of the sample. Sequenced material: CD4+ T cells from peripheral blood mononuclear cells, taken in the second trimester of pregnancy. These receptors all come from a female donor with multiple sclerosis, enrolled in a pregnancy study.

The chain combines TRBV6-1 with TRBJ2-1; D is uncertain. Trimming cost V 6 bases and J 0 bases, with 9 bases left between them. Germline CDR1 is MNHNS and CDR2 is SASEGT. The CDR3 contains 14 residues. This CDR3 reads CASRTGRSYNEQFF. The CDR3 region has the DNA TGTGCCAGCAGGACGGGTCGCTCCTACAATGAGCAGTTCTTC.

The chain has TRBV7-8 and TRBJ2-7, with TRBD1 as a possible D gene (5 bases). V was shortened by 2 bases and J by 3 bases, with 14 bases between the two germline ends. The germline V gene encodes CDR1 SGHVS and CDR2 FQNEAQ. CDR3 size: 15 residues. The CDR3 loop reads CASSLLPGSDYEQYF. CDR3 nucleotide sequence: TGTGCCAGCAGCTTACTGCCAGGGTCAGACTACGAGCAGTACTTC.

This chain connects TRBV7-9 to TRBJ2-7; D call uncertain. The CDR3 consists of 11 residues. Looked up from germline, CDR1 is SEHNR and CDR2 is FQNEAQ (reference sequence). Deletions cut 2 bases from V and 4 bases from J, with 3 bases between. Written as DNA, the CDR3 is TGTGCCAGCAGCTTACAGTACGAGCAGTACTTC. Its protein is CASSLQYEQYF.

V and J are TRBV5-1 and TRBJ2-5; 15 bases agree with TRBD2. Germline V lookup: CDR1 SGHRS, CDR2 YFSETQ. The CDR3 spans 17 residues. Losses at the gene ends were 3 bases for V and 1 base for J; bases not matched to a gene: 4. The CDR3 nucleotides read TGCGCCAGCAGCTCCGGACTAGCGGGGGGGACCCAAGAGACCCAGTACTTC. Translation gives CASSSGLAGGTQETQYF.

Only one count was recorded for this clone. The chain has TRBV9 and TRBJ2-3; 7 bases fit TRBD2. Germline V lookup: CDR1 SGDLS, CDR2 YYNGEE. The CDR3 length is 16 residues. V trimming: 3 bases; J trimming: 2 bases; junction bases outside the gene matches: 9. The CDR3 protein is CASSAQSGGTTDTQYF. DNA for the CDR3: TGTGCCAGCAGCGCTCAATCCGGGGGGACCACAGATACGCAGTATTTT.

This rearrangement joins TRBV6-1 to TRBJ2-1; D may be TRBD1 (6 bases). Trimming removed 8 bases at V and 9 bases at J, with 17 bases between. Germline CDR1 is MNHNS and CDR2 is SASEGT. The CDR3 is 13 amino acids. CDR3 protein: CASPEARGGEQFF. The DNA of the CDR3 is TGTGCCAGCCCAGAAGCCAGGGGCGGTGAGCAGTTCTTC.

This clone was detected only a few times. The chain links TRBV5-6 to TRBJ2-7; D ambiguous. The CDR3 runs 13 residues. Trimming shortened V by 1 base and J by 3 bases, and 8 bases separated the two germline ends. Germline V gene lookup returns CDR1 SGHDT and CDR2 YYEEEE. This CDR3 is CASSLHTHYEQYF. The CDR3 bases are TGTGCCAGCAGCTTGCACACCCACTACGAGCAGTACTTC.

This clone was observed once. The rearrangement uses TRBV19 and TRBJ2-3; D possibly corresponds to TRBD2 (6 bases). Germline values: CDR1 LNHDA, CDR2 SQIVND (reference sequence). The CDR3 loop spans 17 amino acids. Trimming cost V 5 bases and J 0 bases, with 18 bases left between them. Here the CDR3 DNA reads TGTGCCAGTAGTGTCCGGATGGAGGGTGAAAGCACAGATACGCAGTATTTT. Protein sequence: CASSVRMEGESTDTQYF. Combining the CDR3 with reference TRBV19 and TRBJ2-3 gives the whole variable domain DGGITQSPKYLFRKEGQNVTLSCEQNLNHDAMYWYRQDPGQGLRLIYYSQIVNDFQKGDIAEGYSVSREKKESFPLTVTSAQKNPTAFYLCASSVRMEGESTDTQYFGPGTRLTVL.

The rearrangement uses TRBV2 and TRBJ2-2, with D perhaps TRBD1 (6 bases). The V end was cut by 3 bases, the J end by 4 bases, with 12 bases between. There are 15 residues in the CDR3. The germline CDR1 and CDR2 sequences are SNHLY and FYNNEI. The CDR3 spells CASSDQGKSTGELFF. The CDR3 coding sequence is TGTGCCAGCAGTGATCAGGGGAAATCCACCGGGGAGCTGTTTTTT.

The chain carries TRBV5-6 and TRBJ2-2; perhaps TRBD2 as D (6 bases). The CDR3 sequence is 15 residues long. V was pared by 3 bases and J by 5 bases, with 14 bases between. Germline lookup yields CDR1 SGHDT and CDR2 YYEEEE. The DNA for the CDR3 is TGTGCCAGCAGCTCCTCGGGAGCGGGTACCGGGGAGCTGTTTTTT. The encoded protein is CASSSSGAGTGELFF. Drawing the rest from reference TRBV5-6 and TRBJ2-2, the complete variable domain is DAGVTQSPTHLIKTRGQQVTLRCSPKSGHDTVSWYQQALGQGPQFIFQYYEEEERQRGNFPDRFSGHQFPNYSSELNVNALLLGDSALYLCASSSSGAGTGELFFGEGSRLTVL.

V gene TRBV21-1 combines with J gene TRBJ1-5; TRBD1 is the table's D call, not checked against the DNA. TRBV21-1 is annotated as a pseudogene. The CDR3 runs to 15 residues. The CDR3 loop is CASSKSGGSNQPQHF. CDR3 DNA: TGTGCCAGCAGCAAATCAGGGGGCAGCAATCAGCCCCAGCATTTT.

V and J are TRBV11-1 and TRBJ2-1, with 11 nucleotides matching TRBD2. The germline V gene encodes CDR1 SGHAT and CDR2 FQDESV (reference sequence). This CDR3 contains 17 residues. The junction had 11 bases not matched to a gene; V was cut back by 4 bases and J by 6 bases. The CDR3 sequence: CASSSLPSGGLFNEQFF. CDR3 coding DNA: TGTGCCAGCAGCTCGCTCCCTAGCGGGGGGCTCTTCAATGAGCAGTTCTTC.

V and J are TRBV5-4 and TRBJ2-1; TRBD1 agrees at 8 bases. Per the germline V gene, CDR1 is SGHNT and CDR2 is YYREEE (reference sequence). V gave up 4 bases and J gave up 3 bases; unmatched junction bases: 6. CDR3 length equals 15 residues. The CDR3 nucleotides are TGTGCCAGCAGCCAGCCGACAGGGGTCTACAATGAGCAGTTCTTC. Its protein product is CASSQPTGVYNEQFF.

This chain joins TRBV7-3 and TRBJ2-7; TRBD2 matches 13 bases. This CDR3 comprises 18 residues. V lost 4 bases and J lost 4; bases outside the gene matches: 13. Per the germline V gene, CDR1 is SGHTA and CDR2 is FQGTGA. Written as DNA, the CDR3 is TGTGCCAGCAGCTCAGAAACTAGCGGGGGGGCGGCACTTTACGAGCAGTACTTC. Translation: CASSSETSGGAALYEQYF.

The chain links TRBV4-1 to TRBJ2-7, with 7 nucleotides matching TRBD1. V lost 2 bases and J lost 4; bases outside the gene matches: 2. Germline CDR1 reads MGHRA; CDR2 reads YSYEKL. This CDR3 has 13 residues. For the CDR3, the DNA is TGCGCCAGCAGCCAATCACAGGGGTACGAGCAGTACTTC. It codes for CASSQSQGYEQYF.

CDR3 protein: CASSSPDVASDEETQYF. The DNA for the CDR3 is TGTGCCAGCAGCTCCCCGGATGTGGCTAGCGACGAAGAGACCCAGTACTTC. This chain connects TRBV7-3 to TRBJ2-5; D might be TRBD2 (6 bases). V was trimmed by 4 bases and J by 3 bases, leaving 21 bases between them. The length of the CDR3 is 17 residues. Germline V gene sequence: CDR1 SGHTA, CDR2 FQGTGA.

CDR3 sequence: CASSSLSANTGELFF. In nucleotides, the CDR3 is TGTGCCAGCAGCTCCCTTTCGGCGAACACCGGGGAGCTGTTTTTT. The J gene is TRBJ2-2, the V gene TRBV11-3; D ambiguous. CDR1 and CDR2 (germline): SGHNT, YENEEA. V was pared by 4 bases and J by 0 bases, with 9 bases between. This CDR3 region has 15 residues.

This clone came up once. The J gene is TRBJ2-1, the V gene TRBV29-1; a possible D gene is TRBD2 (7 bases). The CDR3 consists of 13 residues. The germline V and J ends were trimmed by 5 bases and 9 bases, with 17 bases remaining between them. The germline V gene encodes CDR1 SQVTM and CDR2 ANQGSEA. The CDR3 reads CSVLRGHPAEQFF. Here the CDR3 DNA reads TGCAGCGTTCTGCGGGGGCATCCGGCTGAGCAGTTCTTC.

The chain recombines TRBV7-9 with TRBJ2-7; 7 positions agree with TRBD1. Germline V CDR1 and CDR2: SEHNR, FQNEAQ (reference sequence). The junction had 13 bases not matched to a gene; V was cut back by 5 bases and J by 0 bases. This CDR3 contains 17 residues. This CDR3 is CASSVLPGTASSYEQYF. Here the CDR3 DNA reads TGTGCCAGCAGCGTCTTACCGGGGACAGCTAGCTCCTACGAGCAGTACTTC.

V is TRBV5-1 and J is TRBJ2-7; 7 bases agree with TRBD2. Trimming cost V 0 bases and J 4 bases; bases outside gene matches: 7. The CDR3 runs to 15 residues. The germline CDR1 and CDR2 sequences are SGHRS and YFSETQ. CDR3 sequence reads: CASSLGLASGYEQYF. The CDR3 DNA reads TGCGCCAGCAGCTTGGGATTAGCTAGCGGATACGAGCAGTACTTC. Combining the CDR3 with reference TRBV5-1 and TRBJ2-7 gives the whole variable domain KAGVTQTPRYLIKTRGQQVTLSCSPISGHRSVSWYQQTPGQGLQFLFEYFSETQRNKGNFPGRFSGRQFSNSRSEMNVSTLELGDSALYLCASSLGLASGYEQYFGPGTRLTVT.